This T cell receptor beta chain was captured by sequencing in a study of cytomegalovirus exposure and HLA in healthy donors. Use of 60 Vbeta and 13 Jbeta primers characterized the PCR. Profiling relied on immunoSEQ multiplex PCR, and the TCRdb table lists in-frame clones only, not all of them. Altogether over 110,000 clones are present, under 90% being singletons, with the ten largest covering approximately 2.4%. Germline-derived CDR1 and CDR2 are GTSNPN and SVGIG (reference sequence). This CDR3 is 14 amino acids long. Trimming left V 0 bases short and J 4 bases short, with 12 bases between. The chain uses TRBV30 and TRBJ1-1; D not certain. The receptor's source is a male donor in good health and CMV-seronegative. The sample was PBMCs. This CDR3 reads CAWSVGLPSTEAFF. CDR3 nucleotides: TGTGCCTGGAGTGTAGGACTGCCGTCCACTGAAGCTTTCTTT.